This T cell receptor beta chain was recovered during a study of cytomegalovirus exposure and HLA in healthy donors. Regarding the study as a whole: An apparent linkage of common viral pathogens to several of the most significant clusters emerged in a later analysis. Data from an earlier analysis indicated that most TCR beta V segments were productive either about 87% or about 30% of the time. Immune exposure was documented only through CMV serostatus. The majority of TCR sequences were rare, yet some public TCRs appeared in many donors.

60 Vbeta and 13 Jbeta primers were used in PCR. TCRdb's table, derived via immunoSEQ multiplex PCR, lists solely in-frame clones and lacks some. This sample has 110,000 to 150,000 clones; 80% to 90% occur once, and the top ten carry more than 3.5%. The germline V and J ends were trimmed by 0 bases and 0 bases, with 8 bases remaining between them. The CDR3 is 15 amino acids. The germline gives CDR1 LGHNA, CDR2 YSLEER. This clone appeared a few times. Its antigen is as yet unknown. The source material was PBMCs. The receptor's source is a woman aged 35 to 49 in good health and CMV-seropositive. The rearrangement uses TRBV4-3 and TRBJ1-2; D is undetermined. The DNA of the CDR3 is TGCGCCAGCAGCCAAGAGGCAGATACTAACTATGGCTACACCTTC. Amino acid sequence: CASSQEADTNYGYTF.